This entry lists 13 T cell receptor beta chains sequenced from one sample in a study of shared clonotypes between healthy human individuals (dated by TCRdb to the early 2020s). Libraries were built with the immunoSEQ multiplex PCR assay. Entries here come from immuneACCESS through TCRdb and include only in-frame sequences with V and J called. Some clones fail to appear in such tables; in the studies checked, an unresolved V gene covers under half of the shortfall, and the cause of the remainder is unknown. This sample holds a few million clones; 90% to 95% were observed only once. Around 1.7% of the sample belongs to the ten largest clones. For the CD8 naive samples, CD45RO-negative cells were positively selected for CCR7, yielding a CD45RA+CCR7+ population from which TemRA cells were excluded. The specimen sequenced was naive CD8+ T cells from PBMCs. Explained via the paper, the cell subset or site label denotes: CD45RA+CCR7+. The origin of the receptors is a man aged 18 to 30 in good health. Some clones in this sample may be carry-over from other donors' samples.

The chain employs TRBV15 and TRBJ2-2; the D gene is possibly TRBD1 (5 bases). Trimming stripped 6 bases from V and 2 bases from J, with 7 bases between. This CDR3 has 13 amino acids. Germline lookup yields CDR1 LNHNV and CDR2 YYDKDF (reference sequence). CDR3 nucleotide sequence: TGTGCCACCAGAGGGGTTAACACCGGGGAGCTGTTTTTT. It yields the protein CATRGVNTGELFF.

The J gene is TRBJ1-5, the V gene TRBV10-3; D is undetermined. Germline V gene sequence: CDR1 ENHRY, CDR2 SYGVKD. The CDR3 totals 16 residues. Trimming took 2 bases from V and 1 from J, leaving 12 bases between them. The CDR3 nucleotides are TGTGCCATCAGTGAGGGGGTGCTGGAGAGCAATCAGCCCCAGCATTTT. It codes for CAISEGVLESNQPQHF.

The rearrangement joins TRBV29-1 to TRBJ2-5; 7 bases are a match to TRBD2. CDR1 and CDR2 (germline): SQVTM, ANQGSEA. V dropped 7 bases and J dropped 10; count of bases not matched to a gene: 6. This CDR3 is 10 amino acids long. Here the CDR3 DNA reads TGCAGCGGGGTCGGCGGGAGCCAGTACTTC. Amino acid sequence: CSGVGGSQYF.

The genes are TRBV5-1 and TRBJ2-3; 13 positions agree with TRBD2. V lost 1 base and J lost 3; bases outside the gene matches: 5. In germline, CDR1 is SGHRS, CDR2 YFSETQ. The CDR3 spans 17 residues. The DNA of the CDR3 is TGCGCCAGCAGCTTGAGGACTAGCGGGAGTCGGACAGATACGCAGTATTTT. Amino acids: CASSLRTSGSRTDTQYF.

This chain uses TRBV10-2 with TRBJ1-3; D perhaps matches TRBD1 (5 bases). This CDR3 comprises 14 residues. The V gene's germline CDR1 is WSHSY and CDR2 SAAADI. The ends were cut back, 7 bases at V and 0 bases at J, with 10 bases in the middle. The CDR3 nucleotides are TGCGCCAGCACGTGGGGGGACTCTGGAAACACCATATATTTT. Its protein is CASTWGDSGNTIYF.

The chain has TRBV15 and TRBJ2-1; no definite D call. With 1 base removed from V and 2 bases from J, the gap between germline ends came to 9 bases. Germline CDR1 is LNHNV and CDR2 is YYDKDF (reference sequence). The CDR3 runs 15 residues. The CDR3 nucleotides are TGTGCCACCAGCAGAGGCGCCAGAACCTACAATGAGCAGTTCTTC. Its protein is CATSRGARTYNEQFF.

V is TRBV28 and J is TRBJ1-3; D is perhaps TRBD1 (5 bases). V lost 2 bases and J lost 0, with 14 bases in between. CDR1 and CDR2 (germline): MDHEN, SYDVKM. The CDR3 has 17 amino acids. CDR3 nucleotides: TGTGCCAGCAGTTTAGGGGCGGGTCCAATCTCTGGAAACACCATATATTTT. Its protein is CASSLGAGPISGNTIYF.

This clone was recorded once. V is TRBV7-9 and J is TRBJ2-4; 7 positions agree with TRBD2. V dropped 1 base and J dropped 2; count of bases not matched to a gene: 5. CDR1 is SEHNR, CDR2 FQNEAQ, per germline (reference sequence). The CDR3 contains 16 residues. In DNA, the CDR3 is TGTGCCAGCAGCTTAGTGGGGGGGGTCCCCAAAAACATTCAGTACTTC. It translates to CASSLVGGVPKNIQYF.

The V and J genes are TRBV7-8 and TRBJ2-1, with D perhaps matching TRBD1 (6 bases). In germline, CDR1 is SGHVS, CDR2 FQNEAQ. CDR3 length equals 15 residues. V lost 8 bases, J lost 5 bases, and 19 bases lay in between. The CDR3 DNA reads TGTGCCAGCCGCCCTCTGTGGGGGCGGGACAATGAGCAGTTCTTC. This gives the protein CASRPLWGRDNEQFF.

V and J are TRBV9 and TRBJ1-1, with D uncertain. There are 14 residues in the CDR3. Deletions cut 4 bases from V and 0 bases from J, with 10 bases between. Germline-derived CDR1 and CDR2 are SGDLS and YYNGEE. The CDR3 DNA reads TGTGCCAGCAGCACCGGCGGGTTGAACACTGAAGCTTTCTTT. Translation gives CASSTGGLNTEAFF.

This clone was observed once. Here the CDR3 DNA reads TGTGCCAGCAGCGTAGGGCGGGAGGGAACCTACGAGCAGTACTTC. Its translation is CASSVGREGTYEQYF. V gene TRBV9 combines with J gene TRBJ2-7; 9 bases match TRBD2. Trimming cost V 0 bases and J 2 bases; bases outside gene matches: 3. CDR3 length: 15 amino acids. CDR1 and CDR2 from the germline V gene are SGDLS and YYNGEE.

The genes are TRBV4-3 and TRBJ2-7; 9 bases agree with TRBD1. CDR3 size: 15 residues. Losses at the gene ends were 3 bases for V and 0 bases for J; bases not matched to a gene: 3. Germline CDR1 and CDR2: LGHNA and YSLEER. CDR3 DNA: TGCGCCAGCAGCCAGTTGACAGGGGGCTCCTACGAGCAGTACTTC. Its translation: CASSQLTGGSYEQYF.

For this clone: Different DNA sequences within this sample yield the same CDR3. The gene calls are TRBV27 and TRBJ1-3; D unclear. The germline gives CDR1 MNHEY, CDR2 SMNVEV (reference sequence). This CDR3 has 14 amino acids. V lost 3 bases and J 0 bases, leaving 6 bases between the germline ends. CDR3 in amino acids: CASSFRGSGNTIYF. As DNA, the CDR3 is TGTGCCAGCAGTTTCCGGGGCTCTGGAAACACCATATATTTT.